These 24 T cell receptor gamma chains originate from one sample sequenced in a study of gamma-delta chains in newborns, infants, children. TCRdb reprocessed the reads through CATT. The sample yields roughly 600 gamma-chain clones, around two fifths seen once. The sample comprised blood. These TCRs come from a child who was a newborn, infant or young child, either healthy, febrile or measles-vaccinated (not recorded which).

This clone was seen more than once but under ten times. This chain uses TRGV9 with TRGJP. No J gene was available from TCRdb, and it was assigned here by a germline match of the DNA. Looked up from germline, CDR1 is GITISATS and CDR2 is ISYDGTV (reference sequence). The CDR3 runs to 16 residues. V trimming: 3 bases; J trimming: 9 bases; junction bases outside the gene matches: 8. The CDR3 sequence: CALWETPRLGKKIKVF. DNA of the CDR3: TGTGCCTTGTGGGAGACCCCCAGGTTGGGCAAAAAAATCAAGGTATTT.

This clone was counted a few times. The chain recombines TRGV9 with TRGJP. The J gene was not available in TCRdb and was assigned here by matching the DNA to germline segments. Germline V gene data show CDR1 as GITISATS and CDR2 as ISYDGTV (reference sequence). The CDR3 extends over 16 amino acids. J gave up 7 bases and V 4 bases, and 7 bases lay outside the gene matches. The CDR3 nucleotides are TGTGCCTTGTGGGACCTCCCGGAGTTGGGCAAAAAAATCAAGGTATTT. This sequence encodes CALWDLPELGKKIKVF.

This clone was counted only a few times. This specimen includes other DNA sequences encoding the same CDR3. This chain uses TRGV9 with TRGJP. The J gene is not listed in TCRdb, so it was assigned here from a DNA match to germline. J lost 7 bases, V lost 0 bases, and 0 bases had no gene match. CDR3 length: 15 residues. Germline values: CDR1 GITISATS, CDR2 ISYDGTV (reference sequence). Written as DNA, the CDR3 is TGTGCCTTGTGGGAGGTGGAGTTGGGCAAAAAAATCAAGGTATTT. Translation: CALWEVELGKKIKVF.

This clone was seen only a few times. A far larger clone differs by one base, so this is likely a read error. CDR3 sequence: CALWEVQELGKKIEVF. For the CDR3, the DNA is TGTGCCTTGTGGGAGGTGCAAGAGTTGGGCAAAAAAATCGAGGTATTT. The J gene is uncalled and the V gene is TRGV9. From germline, CDR1 is GITISATS and CDR2 ISYDGTV (reference sequence). This CDR3 has 16 residues.

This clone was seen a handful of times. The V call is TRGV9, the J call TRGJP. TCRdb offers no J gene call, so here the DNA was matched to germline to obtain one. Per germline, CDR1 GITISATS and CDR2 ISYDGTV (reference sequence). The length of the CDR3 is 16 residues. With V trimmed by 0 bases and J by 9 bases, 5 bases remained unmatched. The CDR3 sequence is CALWEVQLLGKKIKVF. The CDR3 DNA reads TGTGCCTTGTGGGAGGTGCAACTGTTGGGCAAAAAAATCAAGGTATTT.

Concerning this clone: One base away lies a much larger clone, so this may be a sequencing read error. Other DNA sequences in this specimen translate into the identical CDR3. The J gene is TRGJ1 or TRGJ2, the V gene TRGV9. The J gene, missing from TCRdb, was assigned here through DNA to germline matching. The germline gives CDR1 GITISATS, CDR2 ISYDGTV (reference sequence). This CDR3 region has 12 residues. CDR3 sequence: CALWEVHYKKLF. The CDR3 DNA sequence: TGTGCTTTGTGGGAGGTGCATTATAAGAAACTCTTT.

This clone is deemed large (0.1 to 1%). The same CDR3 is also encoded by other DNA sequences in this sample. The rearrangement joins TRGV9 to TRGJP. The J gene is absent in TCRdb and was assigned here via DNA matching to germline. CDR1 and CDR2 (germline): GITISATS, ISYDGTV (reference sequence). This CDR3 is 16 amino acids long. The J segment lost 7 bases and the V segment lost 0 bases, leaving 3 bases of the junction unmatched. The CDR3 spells CALWEVEELGKKIKVF. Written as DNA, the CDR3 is TGTGCCTTGTGGGAGGTGGAGGAGTTGGGCAAAAAAATCAAGGTATTT.

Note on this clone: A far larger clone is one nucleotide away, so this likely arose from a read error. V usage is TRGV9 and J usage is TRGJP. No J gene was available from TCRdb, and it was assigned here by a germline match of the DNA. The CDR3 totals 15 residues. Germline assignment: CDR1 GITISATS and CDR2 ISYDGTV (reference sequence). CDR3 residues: CAWWEQELGKKIKVF. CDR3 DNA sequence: TGTGCCTGGTGGGAGCAAGAGTTGGGCAAAAAAATCAAGGTATTT.

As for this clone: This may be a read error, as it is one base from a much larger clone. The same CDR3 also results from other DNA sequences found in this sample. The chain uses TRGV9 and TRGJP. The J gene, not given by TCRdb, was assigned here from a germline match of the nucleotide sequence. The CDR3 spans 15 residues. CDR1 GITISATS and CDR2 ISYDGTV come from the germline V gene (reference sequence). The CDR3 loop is CALWEKELGKKIKVF. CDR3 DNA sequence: TGTGCCTTGTGGGAGAAAGAGTTAGGCAAAAAAATCAAGGTATTT.

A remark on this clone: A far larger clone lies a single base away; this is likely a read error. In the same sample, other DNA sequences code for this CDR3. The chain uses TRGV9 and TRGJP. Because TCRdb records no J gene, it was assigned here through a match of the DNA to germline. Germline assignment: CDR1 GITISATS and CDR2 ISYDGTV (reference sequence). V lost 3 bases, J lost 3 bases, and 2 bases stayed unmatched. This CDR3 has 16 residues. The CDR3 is CALWELQELGKKIKVF. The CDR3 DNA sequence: TGTGCCTTGTGGGAGCTGCAAGAGTTGGGCAAAAAAATCAAGGTATTT.

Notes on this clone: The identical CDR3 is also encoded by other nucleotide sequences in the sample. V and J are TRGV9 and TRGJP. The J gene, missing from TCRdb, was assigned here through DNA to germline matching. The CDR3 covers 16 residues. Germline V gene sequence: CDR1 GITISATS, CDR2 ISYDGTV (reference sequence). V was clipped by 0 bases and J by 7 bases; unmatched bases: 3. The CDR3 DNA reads TGTGCCTTGTGGGAGGTGTTGGAGTTGGGCAAAAAAATCAAGGTATTT. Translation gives CALWEVLELGKKIKVF.

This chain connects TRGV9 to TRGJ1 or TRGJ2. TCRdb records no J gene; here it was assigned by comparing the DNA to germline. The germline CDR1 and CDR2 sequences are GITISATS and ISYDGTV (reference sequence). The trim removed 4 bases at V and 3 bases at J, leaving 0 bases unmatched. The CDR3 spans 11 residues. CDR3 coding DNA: TGTGCCTTGTGGGATTATTATAAGAAACTCTTT. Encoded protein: CALWDYYKKLF.

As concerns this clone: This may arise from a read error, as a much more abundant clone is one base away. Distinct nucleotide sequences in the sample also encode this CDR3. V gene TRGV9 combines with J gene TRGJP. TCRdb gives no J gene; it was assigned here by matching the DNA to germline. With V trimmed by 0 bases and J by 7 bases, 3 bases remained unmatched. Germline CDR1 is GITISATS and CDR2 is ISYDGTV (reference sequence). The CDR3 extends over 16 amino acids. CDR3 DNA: TGTGCCTTGTGGGAGGTGCGCGAGTTGGGCAAAAAAATCAAGGTATTT. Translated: CALWEVRELGKKIKVF.

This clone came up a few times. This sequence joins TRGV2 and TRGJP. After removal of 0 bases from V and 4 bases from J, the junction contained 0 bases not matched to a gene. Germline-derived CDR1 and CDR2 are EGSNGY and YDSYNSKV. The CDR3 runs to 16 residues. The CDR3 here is CATWDGQELGKKIKVF. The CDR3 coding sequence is TGTGCCACCTGGGACGGGCAAGAGTTGGGCAAAAAAATCAAGGTATTT.

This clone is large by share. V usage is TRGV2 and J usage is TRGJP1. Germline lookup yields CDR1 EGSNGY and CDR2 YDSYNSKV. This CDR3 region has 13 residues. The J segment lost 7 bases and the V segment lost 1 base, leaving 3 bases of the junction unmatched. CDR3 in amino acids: CATWDGRGWFKIF. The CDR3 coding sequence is TGTGCCACCTGGGACGGCCGTGGTTGGTTCAAGATATTT.

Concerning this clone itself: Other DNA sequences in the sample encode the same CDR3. CDR3 protein: CALWEVLGELGKKIKVF. The CDR3, as DNA: TGTGCCTTGTGGGAGGTGTTAGGAGAGTTGGGCAAAAAAATCAAGGTATTT. This sequence joins TRGV9 and TRGJP. No J gene is reported in TCRdb; it was inferred here by comparing the DNA with germline. With 0 bases clipped from V and 6 bases from J, the junction kept 5 bases outside the gene matches. The CDR3 has 17 amino acids. Germline CDR1 is GITISATS and CDR2 is ISYDGTV (reference sequence).

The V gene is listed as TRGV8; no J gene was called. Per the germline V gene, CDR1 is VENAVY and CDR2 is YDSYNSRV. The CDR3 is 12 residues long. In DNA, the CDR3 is TGTGCCACCTGGGAGGTTGGTTGGTTCAGGATATTT. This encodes CATWEVGWFRIF.

In DNA form, the CDR3 reads TGTGCCTTGTGGGAGGTGTCGGAGTTGGGCAAAAAAATCGAGGTATTT. It specifies CALWEVSELGKKIEVF. The J segment was not called; the V segment is TRGV9. The CDR3 is made up of 16 amino acids. The germline V gene encodes CDR1 GITISATS and CDR2 ISYDGTV (reference sequence).

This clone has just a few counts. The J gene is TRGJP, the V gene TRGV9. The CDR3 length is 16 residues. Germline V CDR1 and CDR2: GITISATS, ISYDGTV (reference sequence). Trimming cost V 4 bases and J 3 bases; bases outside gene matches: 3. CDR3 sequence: CALWDQQELGKKIKVF. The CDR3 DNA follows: TGTGCCTTGTGGGACCAGCAAGAGTTGGGCAAAAAAATCAAGGTATTT.

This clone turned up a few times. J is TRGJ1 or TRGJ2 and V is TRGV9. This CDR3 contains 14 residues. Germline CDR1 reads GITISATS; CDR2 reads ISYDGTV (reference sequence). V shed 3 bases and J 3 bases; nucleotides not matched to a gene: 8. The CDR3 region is CALWESKSYYKKLF. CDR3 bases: TGTGCCTTGTGGGAGTCCAAAAGTTATTATAAGAAACTCTTT.

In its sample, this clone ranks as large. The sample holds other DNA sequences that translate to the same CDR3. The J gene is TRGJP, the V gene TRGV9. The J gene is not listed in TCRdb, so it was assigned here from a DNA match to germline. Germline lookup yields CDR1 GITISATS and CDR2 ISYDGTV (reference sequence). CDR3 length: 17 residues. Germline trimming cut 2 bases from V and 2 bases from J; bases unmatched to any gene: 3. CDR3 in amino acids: CALWEGRQELGKKIKVF. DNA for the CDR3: TGTGCCTTGTGGGAGGGCCGGCAAGAGTTGGGCAAAAAAATCAAGGTATTT.

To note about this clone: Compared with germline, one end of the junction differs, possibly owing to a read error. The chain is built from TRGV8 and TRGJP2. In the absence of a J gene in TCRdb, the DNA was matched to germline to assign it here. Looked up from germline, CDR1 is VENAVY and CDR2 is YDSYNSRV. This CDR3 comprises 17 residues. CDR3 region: CATRDKGGHSSDWIKTF. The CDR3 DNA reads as TGTGCCACCCGGGATAAAGGAGGGCATAGTAGTGATTGGATCAAGACGTTT.

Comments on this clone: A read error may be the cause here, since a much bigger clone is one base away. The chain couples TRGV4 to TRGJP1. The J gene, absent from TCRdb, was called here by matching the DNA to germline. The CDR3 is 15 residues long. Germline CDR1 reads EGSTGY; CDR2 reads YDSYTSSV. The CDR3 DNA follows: TGTGCCACCTGGTATGGGCTCACCACTGGTTGGTTCAAGATATTT. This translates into CATWYGLTTGWFKIF.

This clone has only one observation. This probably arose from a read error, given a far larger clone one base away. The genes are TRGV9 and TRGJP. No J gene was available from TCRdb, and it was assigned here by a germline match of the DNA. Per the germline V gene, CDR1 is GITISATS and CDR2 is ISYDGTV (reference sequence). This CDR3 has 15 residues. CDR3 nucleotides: TGTGCCTTGTGGGAGGTAGAGTTGGGCGAAAAAATCAAGGTATTT. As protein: CALWEVELGEKIKVF.